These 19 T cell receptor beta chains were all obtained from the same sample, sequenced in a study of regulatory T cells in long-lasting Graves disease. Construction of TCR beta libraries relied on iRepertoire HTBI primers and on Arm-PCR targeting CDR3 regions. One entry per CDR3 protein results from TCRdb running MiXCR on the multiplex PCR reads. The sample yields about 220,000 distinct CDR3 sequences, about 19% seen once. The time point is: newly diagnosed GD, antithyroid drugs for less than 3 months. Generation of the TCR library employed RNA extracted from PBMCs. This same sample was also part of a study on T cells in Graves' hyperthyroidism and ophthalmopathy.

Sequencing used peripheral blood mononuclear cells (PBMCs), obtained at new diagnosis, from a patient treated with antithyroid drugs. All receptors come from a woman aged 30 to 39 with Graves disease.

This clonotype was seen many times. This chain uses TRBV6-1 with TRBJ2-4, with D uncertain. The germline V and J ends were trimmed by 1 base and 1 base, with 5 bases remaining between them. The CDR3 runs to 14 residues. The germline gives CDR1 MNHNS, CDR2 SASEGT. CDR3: CASSEVEAKNIQYF. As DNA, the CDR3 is TGTGCCAGCAGTGAAGTGGAGGCCAAAAACATTCAGTACTTC.

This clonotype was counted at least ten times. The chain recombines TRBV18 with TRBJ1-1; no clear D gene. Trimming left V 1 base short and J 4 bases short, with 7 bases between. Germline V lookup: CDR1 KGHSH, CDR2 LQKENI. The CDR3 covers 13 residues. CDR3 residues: CASSPLDATEAFF. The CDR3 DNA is TGTGCCAGCTCACCACTGGACGCCACTGAAGCTTTCTTT.

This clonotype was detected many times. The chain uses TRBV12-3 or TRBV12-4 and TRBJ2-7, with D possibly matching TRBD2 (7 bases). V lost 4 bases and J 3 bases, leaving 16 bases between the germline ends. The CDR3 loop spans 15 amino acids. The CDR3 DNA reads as TGTGCCAGCAGTTCCTTGGGGGGGCGCCTCTACGAGCAGTACTTC. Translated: CASSSLGGRLYEQYF.

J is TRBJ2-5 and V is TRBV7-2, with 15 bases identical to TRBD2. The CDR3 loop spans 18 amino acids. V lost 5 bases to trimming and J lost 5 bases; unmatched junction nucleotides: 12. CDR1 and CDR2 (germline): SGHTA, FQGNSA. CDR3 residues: CASSHGTSGRRLGETQYF. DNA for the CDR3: TGTGCCAGCAGCCACGGGACTAGCGGGAGGAGGCTGGGGGAGACCCAGTACTTC.

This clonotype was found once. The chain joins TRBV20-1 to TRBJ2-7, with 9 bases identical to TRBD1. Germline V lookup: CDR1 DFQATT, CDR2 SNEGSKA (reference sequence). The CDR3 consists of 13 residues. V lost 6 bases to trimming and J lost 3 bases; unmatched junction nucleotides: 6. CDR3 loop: CSAEGQGYYEQYF. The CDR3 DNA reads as TGCAGTGCCGAGGGACAGGGATACTACGAGCAGTACTTC.

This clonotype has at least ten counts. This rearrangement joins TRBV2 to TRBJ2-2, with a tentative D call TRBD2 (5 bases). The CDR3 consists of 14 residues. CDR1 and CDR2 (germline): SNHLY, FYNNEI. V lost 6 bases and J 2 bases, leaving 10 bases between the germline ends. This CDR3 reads CASRVRANTGELFF. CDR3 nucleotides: TGTGCCAGCAGGGTGCGGGCCAACACCGGGGAGCTGTTTTTT.

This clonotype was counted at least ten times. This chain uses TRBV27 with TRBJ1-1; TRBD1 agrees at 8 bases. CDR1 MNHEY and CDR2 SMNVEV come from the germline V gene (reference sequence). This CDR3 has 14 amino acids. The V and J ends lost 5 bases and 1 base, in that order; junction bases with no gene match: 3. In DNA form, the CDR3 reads TGTGCCAGCAGTAACAGGGGGGAGAACACTGAAGCTTTCTTT. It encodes CASSNRGENTEAFF.

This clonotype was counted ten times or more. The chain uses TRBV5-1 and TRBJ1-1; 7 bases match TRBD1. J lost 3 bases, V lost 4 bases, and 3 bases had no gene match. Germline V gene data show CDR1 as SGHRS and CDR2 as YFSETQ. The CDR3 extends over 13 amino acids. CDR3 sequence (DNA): TGCGCCAGCAGCCTTCAGGGGGACACTGAAGCTTTCTTT. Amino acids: CASSLQGDTEAFF.

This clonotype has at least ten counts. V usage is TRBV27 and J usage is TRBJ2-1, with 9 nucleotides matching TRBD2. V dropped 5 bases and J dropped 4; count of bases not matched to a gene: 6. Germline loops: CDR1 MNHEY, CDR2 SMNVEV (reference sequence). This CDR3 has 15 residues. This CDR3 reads CASSPGLAPYNEQFF. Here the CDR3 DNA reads TGTGCCAGCAGTCCGGGACTAGCTCCATACAATGAGCAGTTCTTC.

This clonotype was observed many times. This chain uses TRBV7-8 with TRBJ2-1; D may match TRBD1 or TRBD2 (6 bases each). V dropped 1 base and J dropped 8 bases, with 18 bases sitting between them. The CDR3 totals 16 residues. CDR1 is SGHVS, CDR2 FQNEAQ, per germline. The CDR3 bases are TGTGCCAGCAGCTTAGGGGGGACAATAGCGGTGGATGAGCAGTTCTTC. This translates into CASSLGGTIAVDEQFF.

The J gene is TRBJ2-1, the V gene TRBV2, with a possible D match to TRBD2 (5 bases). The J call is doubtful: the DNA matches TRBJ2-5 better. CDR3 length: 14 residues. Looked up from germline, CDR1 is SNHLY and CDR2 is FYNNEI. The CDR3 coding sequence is TGTGCCAGCAGTGAAGCGACTAAGAGAGAGACCCAGTACTTC. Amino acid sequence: CASSEATKRETQYF.

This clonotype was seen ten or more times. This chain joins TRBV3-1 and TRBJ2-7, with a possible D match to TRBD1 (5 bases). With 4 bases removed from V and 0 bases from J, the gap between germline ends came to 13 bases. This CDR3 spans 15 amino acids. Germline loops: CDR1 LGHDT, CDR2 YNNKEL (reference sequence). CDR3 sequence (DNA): TGTGCCAGCAGCCTCTTCCCGGACAACTCCTACGAGCAGTACTTC. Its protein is CASSLFPDNSYEQYF.

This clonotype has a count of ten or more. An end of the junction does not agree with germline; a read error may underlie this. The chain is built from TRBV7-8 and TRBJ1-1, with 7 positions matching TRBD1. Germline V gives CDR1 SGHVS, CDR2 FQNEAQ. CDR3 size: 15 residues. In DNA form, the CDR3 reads TGTGCCAGCAGTTTAGACAGGGTGGCGGCCACTGAAGCTTTCTTT. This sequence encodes CASSLDRVAATEAFF. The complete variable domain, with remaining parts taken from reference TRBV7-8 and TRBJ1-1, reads GAGVSQSPRYKVAKRGQDVALRCDPISGHVSLFWYQQALGQGPEFLTYFQNEAQLDKSGLPSDRFFAERPEGSVSTLKIQRTQQEDSAVYLCASSLDRVAATEAFFGQGTRLTVV.

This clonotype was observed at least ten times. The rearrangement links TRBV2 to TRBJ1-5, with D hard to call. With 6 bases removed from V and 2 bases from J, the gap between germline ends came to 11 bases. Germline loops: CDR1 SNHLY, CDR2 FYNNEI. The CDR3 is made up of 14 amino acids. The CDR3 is CASRKEVGNQPQHF. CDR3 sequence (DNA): TGTGCCAGCAGGAAGGAAGTGGGCAATCAGCCCCAGCATTTT.

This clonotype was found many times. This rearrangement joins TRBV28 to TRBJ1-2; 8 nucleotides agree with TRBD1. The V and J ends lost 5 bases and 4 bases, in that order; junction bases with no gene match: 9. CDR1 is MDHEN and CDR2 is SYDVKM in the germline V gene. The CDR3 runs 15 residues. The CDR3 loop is CASSPLGQDFYGYTF. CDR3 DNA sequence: TGTGCCAGCAGTCCGTTGGGACAGGACTTCTATGGCTACACCTTC.

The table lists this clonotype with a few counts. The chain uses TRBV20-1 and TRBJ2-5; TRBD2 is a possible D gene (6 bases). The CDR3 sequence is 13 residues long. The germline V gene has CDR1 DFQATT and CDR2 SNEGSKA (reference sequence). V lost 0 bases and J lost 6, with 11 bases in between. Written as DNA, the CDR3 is TGCAGTGCTAGAGATCCGGGGGTAAAGACCCAGTACTTC. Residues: CSARDPGVKTQYF.

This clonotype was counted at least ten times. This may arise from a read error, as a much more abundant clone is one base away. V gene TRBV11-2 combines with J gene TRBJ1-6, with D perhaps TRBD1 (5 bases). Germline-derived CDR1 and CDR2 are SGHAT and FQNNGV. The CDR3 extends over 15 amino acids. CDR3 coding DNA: TGTACCAGCAGCTTACAGACTCAGGGCAATTCACCCCTCCACTTT. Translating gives CTSSLQTQGNSPLHF. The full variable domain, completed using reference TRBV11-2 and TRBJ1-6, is EAGVAQSPRYKIIEKRQSVAFWCNPISGHATLYWYQQILGQGPKLLIQFQNNGVVDDSQLPKDRFSAERLKGVDSTLKIQPAKLEDSAVYLCTSSLQTQGNSPLHFGNGTRLTVT.

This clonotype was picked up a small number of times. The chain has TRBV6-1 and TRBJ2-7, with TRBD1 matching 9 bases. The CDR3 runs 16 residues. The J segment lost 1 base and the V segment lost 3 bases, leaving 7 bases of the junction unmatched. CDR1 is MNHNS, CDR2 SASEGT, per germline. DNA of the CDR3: TGTGCCAGCAGTGACCTCCCGGGACAGGGTTCCTACGAGCAGTACTTC. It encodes CASSDLPGQGSYEQYF.

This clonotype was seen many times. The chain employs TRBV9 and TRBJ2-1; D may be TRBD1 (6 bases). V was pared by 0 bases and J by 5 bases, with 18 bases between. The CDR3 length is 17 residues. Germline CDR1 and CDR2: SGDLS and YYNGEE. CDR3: CASSVAVRLGADNEQFF. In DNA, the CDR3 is TGTGCCAGCAGCGTAGCTGTTAGGTTGGGGGCGGACAATGAGCAGTTCTTC.